This T cell receptor beta chain was obtained from a study of blood T cell repertoires in COVID-19. Study context: The origin of the acute and convalescent COVID-19 samples was the United States, Italy and Spain.

This CDR3 is 16 amino acids long. Trimming cost V 5 bases and J 0 bases; bases outside gene matches: 13. CDR1 SQVTM and CDR2 ANQGSEA come from the germline V gene. TCRdb keeps only in-frame clones here, not all; method: immunoSEQ multiplex PCR. The sample gives about 120,000 clones, around 89% of which show up once; 19% is in the top ten. The rearrangement joins TRBV29-1 to TRBJ2-7; the match to TRBD2 covers 7 bases. Sequencing input: peripheral blood. The source of this sequence is a human donor with acute or convalescent COVID-19. The donor label of this sample is uncertain. The CDR3 DNA sequence: TGCAGCGTTTCGGGTAAGGTGGCGGGGGACTCCTACGAGCAGTACTTC. It encodes CSVSGKVAGDSYEQYF.